This T cell receptor (beta chain) was retrieved from a study of control samples from healthy donors and cancer patients. Data came from immunoSEQ multiplex PCR; TCRdb stores just in-frame clones and leaves some out. The sample lists 100,000 to 150,000 clones; about 90% were seen once. This CDR3 spans 13 amino acids. Germline V lookup: CDR1 LGHDT, CDR2 YNNKEL (reference sequence). V was cut by 0 bases and J by 14 bases, with 16 bases left in between. This TCR derives from a woman between 50 and 59 years old in good health. This rearrangement joins TRBV3-1 (or the pseudogene TRBV3-2) to TRBJ1-2; D may be TRBD1 (5 bases). Sequences were obtained from blood. DNA for the CDR3: TGTGCCAGCAGCCAAGAGTCTGCGACAGTGCGAACCTTC. It translates to CASSQESATVRTF.